The 13 T cell receptor beta chains reported below all come from one sample, sequenced in a study of cytotoxic CD8 clonotypes in ibrutinib-treated CLL (dated by TCRdb to about 2021). Library preparation used the immunoSEQ multiplex PCR assay. TCRdb obtained this table from immuneACCESS and retained in-frame rearrangements with V and J assigned. These tables miss some clones; where compared with another copy, unresolved V genes account for less than half of the shortfall, and the remainder is unexplained. Here the sample has 150,000 to 200,000 clones; 70% to 90% occur a single time. The top ten hold more than 2.5% of the sample. The label giving this sample's time point can be read as: progressive disease on ibrutinib. This specimen was PBMCs, taken at disease progression, from a patient treated with ibrutinib. The receptors come from a human donor with chronic lymphocytic leukemia.

The rearrangement joins TRBV19 to TRBJ2-5, with 8 bases lining up with TRBD1. Germline V CDR1 and CDR2: LNHDA, SQIVND (reference sequence). The CDR3 loop spans 14 amino acids. Trimming cost V 4 bases and J 3 bases; bases outside gene matches: 4. The CDR3, as DNA: TGTGCCAGTAGTAAATACAGGGGGGAAGAGACCCAGTACTTC. This codes for CASSKYRGEETQYF. Full variable domain (rest looked up from reference TRBV19 and TRBJ2-5): DGGITQSPKYLFRKEGQNVTLSCEQNLNHDAMYWYRQDPGQGLRLIYYSQIVNDFQKGDIAEGYSVSREKKESFPLTVTSAQKNPTAFYLCASSKYRGEETQYFGPGTRLLVL.

The V call is TRBV7-9, the J call TRBJ1-1, with unresolved D. The length of the CDR3 is 12 residues. Germline CDR1 SEHNR, CDR2 FQNEAQ (reference sequence). V dropped 3 bases and J dropped 6 bases, with 8 bases sitting between them. CDR3 DNA sequence: TGTGCCAGCAGCTTTTCGGTGGCTGAAGCTTTCTTT. It codes for CASSFSVAEAFF.

V and J are TRBV6-5 and TRBJ1-2, with TRBD1 identical over 8 bases. The CDR3 runs 15 residues. V gave up 6 bases and J gave up 3 bases; unmatched junction bases: 9. The germline V gene has CDR1 MNHEY and CDR2 SVGAGI. The DNA for the CDR3 is TGTGCCAGCAGCCGGACAGGGTATTCGGACTATGGCTACACCTTC. Amino acid sequence: CASSRTGYSDYGYTF.

Here the CDR3 reads CASSPKDRLGSETQYF. In nucleotides, the CDR3 is TGTGCCAGCTCACCCAAGGACAGGCTGGGGTCGGAGACCCAGTACTTC. The chain links TRBV18 to TRBJ2-5; TRBD1 agrees at 7 bases. Germline V gives CDR1 KGHSH, CDR2 LQKENI. There are 16 residues in the CDR3. Trimming removed 3 bases from V and 5 bases from J; junction bases left unmatched: 12.

This clone was observed once. The chain combines TRBV27 with TRBJ2-1, with D perhaps TRBD2 (6 bases). Deletions cut 5 bases from V and 4 bases from J, with 9 bases between. This CDR3 comprises 13 residues. CDR1 and CDR2 from the germline V gene are MNHEY and SMNVEV (reference sequence). The CDR3 sequence: CASSQGGYNEQFF. The CDR3 DNA sequence: TGTGCCAGCAGTCAGGGAGGTTACAATGAGCAGTTCTTC.

This clone was picked up one time. The rearrangement uses TRBV4-1 and TRBJ1-1; no clear D. V was trimmed by 2 bases and J by 3 bases, leaving 10 bases between them. This CDR3 spans 14 amino acids. CDR1 is MGHRA and CDR2 is YSYEKL in the germline V gene. The CDR3 region is CASSQSVGYTEAFF. In DNA, the CDR3 is TGCGCCAGCAGCCAATCCGTGGGATACACTGAAGCTTTCTTT.

V usage is TRBV18 and J usage is TRBJ2-6, with 10 positions matching TRBD1. CDR1 and CDR2 (germline): KGHSH, LQKENI. V was pared by 5 bases and J by 4 bases, with 11 bases of the junction left unmatched. CDR3 length: 18 residues. CDR3 DNA: TGTGCCAGCTCAAACGTCCCGGGACAGGGGACCGGGGCCAACGTCCTGACTTTC. Amino acid sequence: CASSNVPGQGTGANVLTF.

This clone is a singleton in its sample. The V gene is TRBV11-2, the J gene TRBJ2-7; D is unclear. The CDR3 spans 13 residues. CDR1 is SGHAT, CDR2 FQNNGV, per germline. The germline V and J ends were trimmed by 5 bases and 3 bases, with 11 bases remaining between them. CDR3 nucleotides: TGTGCCAGCAGCCTCGGGCTCTTCTACGAGCAGTACTTC. Its translation: CASSLGLFYEQYF.

The chain recombines TRBV6-1 with TRBJ2-1; tentative D call: TRBD2 (6 bases). The CDR3 spans 13 residues. CDR1 MNHNS and CDR2 SASEGT come from the germline V gene. With 10 bases removed from V and 9 bases from J, the gap between germline ends came to 19 bases. CDR3 sequence reads: CAIPRDGFGEQFF. The CDR3 coding sequence is TGTGCCATCCCGCGGGACGGTTTTGGTGAGCAGTTCTTC.

This clone was counted once. The chain recombines TRBV4-3 with TRBJ1-1; a weak D match, TRBD1 (5 bases). This CDR3 is 15 amino acids long. Germline CDR1 is LGHNA and CDR2 is YSLEER. Trimming cost V 0 bases and J 3 bases, with 11 bases left between them. The CDR3 region has the DNA TGCGCCAGCAGCCAAGATCGCGGGGGGGACACTGAAGCTTTCTTT. Translating it yields CASSQDRGGDTEAFF.

V is TRBV19 and J is TRBJ2-7, with 7 bases aligning to TRBD2. Trimming cost V 4 bases and J 5 bases; bases outside gene matches: 14. The CDR3 extends over 16 amino acids. Germline lookup yields CDR1 LNHDA and CDR2 SQIVND (reference sequence). The CDR3 nucleotides read TGTGCCAGTAGTACAAGGGAGGGAGTTTACAGAAACGAGCAGTACTTC. This sequence encodes CASSTREGVYRNEQYF.

V is TRBV20-1 and J is TRBJ1-2; D is undetermined. This CDR3 contains 11 residues. V was trimmed by 7 bases and J by 4 bases, leaving 10 bases between them. The germline CDR1 and CDR2 sequences are DFQATT and SNEGSKA (reference sequence). The CDR3 nucleotides are TGCAGTGTCCGGGATTTCTATGGCTACACCTTC. Residues: CSVRDFYGYTF.

This clone was seen a single time. The V gene is TRBV21-1, the J gene TRBJ2-1; the D segment call TRBD2 is taken from the table without a DNA check. TRBV21-1 is a known pseudogene. The CDR3 is made up of 19 amino acids. Here the CDR3 DNA reads TGTGCCAGCAGCAACACAGGACTAGCGGGAGGGCCTCGTTACAATGAGCAGTTCTTC. Translating gives CASSNTGLAGGPRYNEQFF.